This T cell receptor (beta chain) was identified in a study of cytomegalovirus exposure and HLA in healthy donors. The PCR used 60 Vbeta and 13 Jbeta primers. Produced via immunoSEQ multiplex PCR; TCRdb's table is partial and in-frame only. This table has around 220,000 clones, approximately 83% appearing once. Germline assignment: CDR1 SGHNT and CDR2 YYREEE (reference sequence). Trimming cost V 0 bases and J 2 bases; bases outside gene matches: 3. The CDR3 consists of 16 residues. A note on this clone: Its antigen is not known.

Whole-study results and caveats: A list of approximately 160 TCR beta chains associated with cytomegalovirus was given. CMV serostatus alone was available as immune exposure information. Highest at DRB1 and lowest at HLA-C, TCR association rates differed among HLA loci in a later analysis.

Sequencing input: PBMCs. The TCR was taken from a girl aged 10-17 years in good health and CMV-seronegative. The genes are TRBV5-4 and TRBJ2-2; 8 nucleotides align to TRBD2. CDR3 sequence reads: CASSLALAGNTGELFF. The CDR3 DNA reads as TGTGCCAGCAGCTTGGCCCTAGCGGGTAACACCGGGGAGCTGTTTTTT.